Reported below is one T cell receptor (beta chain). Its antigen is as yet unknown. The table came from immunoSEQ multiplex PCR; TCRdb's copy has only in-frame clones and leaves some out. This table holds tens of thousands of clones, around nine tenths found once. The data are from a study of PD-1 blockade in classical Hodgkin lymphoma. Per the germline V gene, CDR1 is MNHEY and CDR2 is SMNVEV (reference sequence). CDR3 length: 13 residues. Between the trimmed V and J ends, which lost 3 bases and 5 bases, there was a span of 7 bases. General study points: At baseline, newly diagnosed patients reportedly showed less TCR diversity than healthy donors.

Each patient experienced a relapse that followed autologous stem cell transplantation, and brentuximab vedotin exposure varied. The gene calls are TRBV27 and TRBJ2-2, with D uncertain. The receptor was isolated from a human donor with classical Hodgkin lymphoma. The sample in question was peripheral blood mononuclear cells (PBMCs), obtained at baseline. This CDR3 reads CASSFLRTGELFF. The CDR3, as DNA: TGTGCCAGCAGTTTCCTTCGAACCGGGGAGCTGTTTTTT.